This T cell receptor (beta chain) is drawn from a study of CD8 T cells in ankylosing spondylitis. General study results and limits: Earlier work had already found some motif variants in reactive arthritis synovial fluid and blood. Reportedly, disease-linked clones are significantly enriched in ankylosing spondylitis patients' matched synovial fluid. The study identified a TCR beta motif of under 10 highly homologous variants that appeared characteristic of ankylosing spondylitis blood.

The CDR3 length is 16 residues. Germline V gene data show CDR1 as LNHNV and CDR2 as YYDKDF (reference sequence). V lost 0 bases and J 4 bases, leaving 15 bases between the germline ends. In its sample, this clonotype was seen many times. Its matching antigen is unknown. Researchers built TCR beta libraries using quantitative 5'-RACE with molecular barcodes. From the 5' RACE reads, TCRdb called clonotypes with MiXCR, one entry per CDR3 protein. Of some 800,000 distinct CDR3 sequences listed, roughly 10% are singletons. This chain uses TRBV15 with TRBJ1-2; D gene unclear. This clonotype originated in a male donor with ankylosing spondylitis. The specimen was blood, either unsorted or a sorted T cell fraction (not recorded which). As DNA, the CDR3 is TGTGCCACCAGCAGAGATTCCCACCCATTTGGCTATGGCTACACCTTC. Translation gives CATSRDSHPFGYGYTF.